This T cell receptor (beta chain) was profiled in a study of shared clonotypes between healthy human individuals. Study in general: Donors were a couple of women and a few men aged 18 to 49.

Regarding the study as a whole: Researchers found naive subsets generally carried larger estimated richness than memory subsets.

CD45RO negativity and positive selection for CCR7 defined naive CD8 cells, a population that excluded terminally differentiated effector memory CD45RA+ cells. Sequencing used immunoSEQ multiplex PCR; TCRdb keeps in-frame clones, though not all of them. The sample includes about 2 million clones, about 95% seen only once; the top ten take roughly 1%. V trimming: 2 bases; J trimming: 7 bases; junction bases outside the gene matches: 6. Germline CDR1 reads MNHNY; CDR2 reads SVGAGI (reference sequence). This CDR3 is built from 14 residues. Comments on this clone: What it binds is not known.

The sequenced sample was naive CD8+ T cells sorted from blood. This receptor was obtained from a man younger than 30 in good health. The rearrangement links TRBV6-6 to TRBJ2-7, with 9 positions matching TRBD2. The CDR3 bases are TGTGCCAGCAGTTACCGGGTAGCGGGGGCAGAGCAGTACTTC. Protein: CASSYRVAGAEQYF.